This TCR beta chain was identified during a study of blood T cell repertoires in COVID-19. Across the whole study: The United States, Italy and Spain were the sources of the acute and convalescent COVID-19 samples.

This clone was counted a single time. The CDR3 has 17 residues. The germline gives CDR1 LGHDT, CDR2 YNNKEL (reference sequence). J was trimmed by 3 bases and V by 4 bases; bases with no gene match: 10. Study processing details: Scientists estimated how many nucleated cells there were by amplifying reference gene primers. Sequencing used immunoSEQ multiplex PCR; TCRdb keeps in-frame clones, though not all of them. D and trimming come from the DNA, and the V and J calls and clone size come from that table. The sample lists about 210,000 clones; 75% to 90% were seen once. The material sequenced was peripheral blood. The V and J genes are TRBV3-1 (or the pseudogene TRBV3-2) and TRBJ2-3; 10 positions agree with TRBD2. The sequence was obtained from a woman aged 40-49 years with acute or convalescent COVID-19. The chain's CDR3 is CASSPLLAGDKTDTQYF. The DNA of the CDR3 is TGTGCCAGCAGCCCCCTCCTAGCGGGGGACAAAACAGATACGCAGTATTTT.